The 20 T cell receptor beta chains reported below all come from one sample, sequenced in a study of regulatory T cells in long-lasting Graves disease. In building TCR beta libraries, iRepertoire HTBI primers were used together with Arm-PCR of CDR3 regions. TCRdb processed the multiplex PCR reads anew with MiXCR; each CDR3 protein has one entry. Among about 470,000 distinct CDR3 sequences listed, about 22% were seen once. As to time point: persistent/refractory GD, antithyroid drugs over 5 years with positive TRAb. Extracted PBMC RNA gave rise to the TCR library. This sample comprised peripheral blood mononuclear cells (PBMCs), obtained when the disease was refractory, from a patient treated with antithyroid drugs. These receptors originate from a female donor with Graves disease.

There are many counts of this clonotype. The chain couples TRBV28 to TRBJ2-7; the D gene is possibly TRBD1 (5 bases). Trimming cost V 3 bases and J 4 bases, with 13 bases left between them. Looked up from germline, CDR1 is MDHEN and CDR2 is SYDVKM. The length of the CDR3 is 14 residues. The CDR3, as DNA: TGTGCCAGCAGTTTGGGGCCCTCGACGTACGAGCAGTACTTC. It is translated as CASSLGPSTYEQYF.

The chain links TRBV2 to TRBJ2-3; unclear D gene. V lost 3 bases to trimming and J lost 5 bases, with 3 bases between them. The CDR3 consists of 11 residues. From germline, CDR1 is SNHLY and CDR2 FYNNEI. This chain's CDR3 is CASSELDTQYF. CDR3 DNA sequence: TGTGCCAGCAGTGAGCTAGATACGCAGTATTTT. Full variable domain (missing parts from reference TRBV2 and TRBJ2-3): EPEVTQTPSHQVTQMGQEVILRCVPISNHLYFYWYRQILGQKVEFLVSFYNNEISEKSEIFDDQFSVERPDGSNFTLKIRSTKLEDSAMYFCASSELDTQYFGPGTRLTVL.

Notes on this clonotype: A much larger clonotype is one base distant, so this may be a read error. J is TRBJ2-5 and V is TRBV20-1; D is undetermined. The germline V gene has CDR1 DFQATT and CDR2 SNEGSKA (reference sequence). V was shortened by 0 bases and J by 3 bases, with 11 bases between the two germline ends. The CDR3 spans 14 residues. CDR3 residues: CSARDVKAEETQYF. Written as DNA, the CDR3 is TGCAGTGCTAGAGATGTGAAAGCCGAAGAGACCCAGTACTTC.

This clonotype was picked up many times. This chain uses TRBV6-1 with TRBJ1-2; 8 bases fit TRBD1. CDR1 MNHNS and CDR2 SASEGT come from the germline V gene. Trimming removed 6 bases from V and 4 bases from J; junction bases left unmatched: 7. The CDR3 totals 14 residues. CDR3: CASRAGGAGYGYTF. CDR3 DNA: TGTGCCAGCAGGGCAGGGGGCGCAGGCTATGGCTACACCTTC.

The table lists this clonotype with many counts. The gene calls are TRBV6-5 and TRBJ1-1, with D possibly TRBD1 on 5 matching bases. The V gene lost 2 bases and the J gene lost 0 bases, with 16 bases spanning the gap. Per germline, CDR1 MNHEY and CDR2 SVGAGI. This CDR3 comprises 17 residues. Here the CDR3 reads CASSYGANPSLNTEAFF. DNA of the CDR3: TGTGCCAGCAGTTACGGGGCCAATCCCTCATTGAACACTGAAGCTTTCTTT.

This clonotype has ten or more counts. The chain couples TRBV7-8 to TRBJ2-5; 7 bases match TRBD2. This CDR3 is 16 amino acids long. V trimming: 5 bases; J trimming: 3 bases; junction bases outside the gene matches: 12. From germline, CDR1 is SGHVS and CDR2 FQNEAQ. Here the CDR3 DNA reads TGTGCCAGCAGCCCCGGGCAGCGGGGTAAAGAAGAGACCCAGTACTTC. It is translated as CASSPGQRGKEETQYF.

This clonotype has just a few counts. V gene TRBV20-1 combines with J gene TRBJ2-7; the D gene is possibly TRBD2 (7 bases). The germline gives CDR1 DFQATT, CDR2 SNEGSKA (reference sequence). The CDR3 is made up of 14 amino acids. The V gene lost 0 bases and the J gene lost 2 bases, with 11 bases spanning the gap. The CDR3 region is CSAREGGPPYEQYF. The CDR3 nucleotides are TGCAGTGCTAGAGAGGGGGGGCCCCCCTACGAGCAGTACTTC.

This clonotype appeared many times. This rearrangement joins TRBV2 to TRBJ1-5, with unresolved D. V gave up 4 bases and J gave up 1 base, with 17 bases separating them. This CDR3 has 17 residues. From germline, CDR1 is SNHLY and CDR2 FYNNEI. In DNA, the CDR3 is TGTGCCAGCAGTGTTAATCGGGGAGGGCTAAGCAATCAGCCCCAGCATTTT. It translates to CASSVNRGGLSNQPQHF. Using reference TRBV2 and TRBJ1-5 for the parts outside the CDR3, the full variable domain is EPEVTQTPSHQVTQMGQEVILRCVPISNHLYFYWYRQILGQKVEFLVSFYNNEISEKSEIFDDQFSVERPDGSNFTLKIRSTKLEDSAMYFCASSVNRGGLSNQPQHFGDGTRLSIL.

DNA of the CDR3: TGCGCCAGCAGCTTGCTTGGATATACCTCCTACGAGCAGTACTTC. Amino acid sequence: CASSLLGYTSYEQYF. This sequence joins TRBV5-1 and TRBJ2-7; D not resolved. The V end was cut by 1 base, the J end by 0 bases, with 11 bases between. Germline assignment: CDR1 SGHRS and CDR2 YFSETQ. The CDR3 spans 15 residues.

As for this clonotype: One base away lies a much larger clone, so this may be a sequencing read error. The rearrangement uses TRBV28 and TRBJ2-5, with TRBD2 identical over 10 bases. Germline lookup yields CDR1 MDHEN and CDR2 SYDVKM. This CDR3 contains 15 residues. The CDR3 region is CASSPPAGGGETQCF. CDR3 nucleotide sequence: TGTGCCAGCAGTCCCCCAGCGGGAGGGGGAGAGACCCAGTGCTTC.

The chain links TRBV7-8 to TRBJ2-7, with D possibly being TRBD1 (6 bases). Germline V gene lookup returns CDR1 SGHVS and CDR2 FQNEAQ. The CDR3 sequence is 18 residues long. V dropped 4 bases and J dropped 4 bases, with 26 bases sitting between them. The CDR3 spells CASSSLGTRDNQGYEQYF. The CDR3 coding sequence is TGTGCCAGCAGCTCGCTAGGAACCCGGGACAATCAGGGGTACGAGCAGTACTTC.

The sample holds a few counts of this clonotype. The rearrangement joins TRBV6-1 to TRBJ1-6; 9 bases align to TRBD1. V lost 6 bases and J lost 7; bases outside the gene matches: 10. The CDR3 is made up of 16 amino acids. Germline V CDR1 and CDR2: MNHNS, SASEGT. This chain's CDR3 is CASSSRGTGNNSPLHF. The CDR3 region has the DNA TGTGCCAGCAGCAGCCGGGGGACAGGGAACAATTCACCCCTCCACTTT.

This clonotype has at least ten counts. The chain carries TRBV11-3 and TRBJ2-2, with 8 positions matching TRBD2. This CDR3 is built from 14 residues. The J segment lost 6 bases and the V segment lost 5 bases, leaving 5 bases of the junction unmatched. Per the germline V gene, CDR1 is SGHNT and CDR2 is YENEEA. This CDR3 is CASSPRTSPGELFF. For the CDR3, the DNA is TGTGCCAGCAGCCCCAGGACTAGCCCCGGGGAGCTGTTTTTT.

J is TRBJ1-4 and V is TRBV11-2; a weak D match, TRBD1 (6 bases). V was pared by 4 bases and J by 4 bases, with 22 bases between. Germline CDR1 reads SGHAT; CDR2 reads FQNNGV. CDR3 length equals 18 residues. CDR3 loop: CASSSHTLGGRLNEKLFF. CDR3 bases: TGTGCCAGCAGCTCCCACACTCTAGGGGGGCGACTTAATGAAAAACTGTTTTTT.

Worth noting for this clonotype: A junction boundary mismatches the germline segment, possibly from a read error. The chain employs TRBV12-3 or TRBV12-4 and TRBJ2-5, with TRBD2 matching over 10 bases. The CDR3 consists of 14 residues. CDR3 protein: CTSSLAGGQETQYF. CDR3 bases: TGTACCAGCAGTTTAGCGGGGGGACAAGAGACCCAGTACTTC.

The V call is TRBV5-1, the J call TRBJ2-2; D ambiguous. This CDR3 has 18 amino acids. Germline-derived CDR1 and CDR2 are SGHRS and YFSETQ. The germline V and J ends were trimmed by 6 bases and 5 bases, with 26 bases remaining between them. The CDR3 reads CASNNRSLRAGRTGELFF. The CDR3 nucleotides read TGCGCCAGCAATAATCGGTCCCTAAGGGCAGGAAGAACCGGGGAGCTGTTTTTT.

The chain couples TRBV12-3 or TRBV12-4 to TRBJ1-2; 12 bases line up with TRBD1. This CDR3 has 14 residues. V lost 4 bases to trimming and J lost 8 bases; unmatched junction nucleotides: 5. CDR3 region: CASSWDRGPTGYTF. Written as DNA, the CDR3 is TGTGCCAGCAGTTGGGACAGGGGGCCGACGGGCTACACCTTC.

The chain couples TRBV18 to TRBJ1-6; no reliable D call. The length of the CDR3 is 15 residues. Germline loops: CDR1 KGHSH, CDR2 LQKENI. V gave up 2 bases and J gave up 5 bases, with 10 bases separating them. This CDR3 reads CASSPGWMDNSPLHF. Here the CDR3 DNA reads TGTGCCAGCTCACCAGGGTGGATGGATAATTCACCCCTCCACTTT.

The chain links TRBV3-1 to TRBJ2-7; the D is unclear. Trimming took off 2 bases at V and 0 bases at J, with 11 bases between the two ends. This CDR3 is built from 15 residues. The germline gives CDR1 LGHDT, CDR2 YNNKEL (reference sequence). DNA for the CDR3: TGTGCCAGCAGCCAAACCTCAGGTGTCTCCTACGAGCAGTACTTC. Translating gives CASSQTSGVSYEQYF.

This clonotype appeared many times. The genes are TRBV10-3 and TRBJ1-2; no reliable D call. There are 16 residues in the CDR3. V was cut by 3 bases and J by 1 base, with 15 bases left in between. Per the germline V gene, CDR1 is ENHRY and CDR2 is SYGVKD. CDR3 sequence (DNA): TGTGCCATCAGTGAAGAAGTTTGGGGTTATAACTATGGCTACACCTTC. It codes for CAISEEVWGYNYGYTF.